These T cell receptor beta chains were read from a single sample in a study of blood T cells in healthy people across ages. TCRdb passed the 5' RACE reads through MiXCR, listing each CDR3 protein once. The top ten hold roughly 19% of the sample, which has about 770,000 distinct CDR3 sequences, under 45% seen once. Source material: blood. These receptors came from a man aged 55 to 70 in good health. Both conserved end residues are part of each CDR3. Each record gives: J gene, V gene, clone size, D gene, CDR3 DNA, CDR3 protein. D genes are given only for firm matches. Only some rows state a clone size, as once, few, many or a class for expanded clones.

J gene: TRBJ2-2
V gene: TRBV4-3
clone size: few
D gene: -
CDR3 DNA: TGCGCCAGCAGCCAACGAACCCGCGGGGAGCTGTTTTTT
CDR3 protein: CASSQRTRGELFF

J gene: TRBJ2-7
V gene: TRBV27
clone size: -
D gene: TRBD1
CDR3 DNA: TGTGCCAGCAGTTTACGGGACAGGTACGAGCAGTACTTC
CDR3 protein: CASSLRDRYEQYF

J gene: TRBJ2-3
V gene: TRBV20-1
clone size: -
D gene: -
CDR3 DNA: TGCAGTGCTCCGACAGAGGGATCGGATACGCAGTATTTT
CDR3 protein: CSAPTEGSDTQYF

J gene: TRBJ1-6
V gene: TRBV5-1
clone size: -
D gene: TRBD1
CDR3 DNA: TGCGCCAGCAGCCTCAGACAGGGTACGGCACCCCTCCACTTT
CDR3 protein: CASSLRQGTAPLHF

J gene: TRBJ1-2
V gene: TRBV29-1
clone size: -
D gene: -
CDR3 DNA: TGCAGCGTTGCCGTGTTTGGTCCGGGGATAAATGGCTACACCTTC
CDR3 protein: CSVAVFGPGINGYTF

J gene: TRBJ1-6
V gene: TRBV6-5
clone size: -
D gene: -
CDR3 DNA: TGTGCCAGCAGTTACGGGAGGGGTGGCCGGGGAAGCTCCTATAATTCACCCCTCCACTTT
CDR3 protein: CASSYGRGGRGSSYNSPLHF

J gene: TRBJ1-1
V gene: TRBV29-1
clone size: few
D gene: TRBD1
CDR3 DNA: TGCAGCGTTTGGGGGACAGGGGATGGGAACACTGAAGCTTTCTTT
CDR3 protein: CSVWGTGDGNTEAFF

J gene: TRBJ2-5
V gene: TRBV12-3/TRBV12-4
clone size: few
D gene: -
CDR3 DNA: TGTGCCAGCAGTCTCCGGGGCGGGAAAGAGACCCAGTACTTC
CDR3 protein: CASSLRGGKETQYF

J gene: TRBJ1-2
V gene: TRBV27
clone size: -
D gene: TRBD1
CDR3 DNA: TGTGCCAGCAGATTTACAGGGGGCCGAGGCTACACCTTC
CDR3 protein: CASRFTGGRGYTF

J gene: TRBJ2-3
V gene: TRBV15
clone size: once
D gene: -
CDR3 DNA: TGTGCCACCAGCAGTGGAGCATCAGATACGCAGTATTTT
CDR3 protein: CATSSGASDTQYF

J gene: TRBJ2-7
V gene: TRBV28
clone size: -
D gene: -
CDR3 DNA: TGTGCCAGCAGTTTTCCCCAGGGGACCACCTACGAGCAGTACTTC
CDR3 protein: CASSFPQGTTYEQYF

J gene: TRBJ2-7
V gene: TRBV10-3
clone size: many
D gene: TRBD2
CDR3 DNA: TGTGCCATCAGTGAGTCTCCTAGCGGGGGTTACGAGCAGTACTTC
CDR3 protein: CAISESPSGGYEQYF

J gene: TRBJ2-1
V gene: TRBV5-8
clone size: -
D gene: TRBD1
CDR3 DNA: TGTGCCAGCAGCGCAAACAGGGGGCGCCTCGGGCAGTTCTTC
CDR3 protein: CASSANRGRLGQFF

J gene: TRBJ2-5
V gene: TRBV11-1
clone size: -
D gene: TRBD2
CDR3 DNA: TGTGCCAGCAGCCCTAGGGGGCGGGGGGGCACAGATGAGCAGTACTTC
CDR3 protein: CASSPRGRGGTDEQYF

J gene: TRBJ1-4
V gene: TRBV5-5
clone size: -
D gene: -
CDR3 DNA: TGTGCCAGCAGCGGGGGGGCTAATGAAAAACTGTTTTTT
CDR3 protein: CASSGGANEKLFF

J gene: TRBJ2-7
V gene: TRBV7-2
clone size: -
D gene: TRBD1
CDR3 DNA: TGTGCCAGCAGCCCCCAGACAGGGAACAATGAGCAGTACTTC
CDR3 protein: CASSPQTGNNEQYF

J gene: TRBJ2-1
V gene: TRBV18
clone size: few
D gene: TRBD1
CDR3 DNA: TGTGCCAGCTCACCGCCTAGGATCGGGACAGGGAATGAGCAGTTCTTC
CDR3 protein: CASSPPRIGTGNEQFF

J gene: TRBJ2-7
V gene: TRBV20-1
clone size: -
D gene: TRBD1
CDR3 DNA: TGCAGTGCTATCCGGGACAGGGGTATCGAGCAGTACTTC
CDR3 protein: CSAIRDRGIEQYF

J gene: TRBJ2-1
V gene: TRBV3-1
clone size: many
D gene: TRBD1
CDR3 DNA: TGTGCCAGCAGCCAAGATAGACAGGGGGCACAGTTCTTC
CDR3 protein: CASSQDRQGAQFF

J gene: TRBJ2-3
V gene: TRBV6-1
clone size: few
D gene: TRBD1
CDR3 DNA: TGTGCCAGCAGGGTCGGACAGGGGGCGCCGGATACGCAGTATTTT
CDR3 protein: CASRVGQGAPDTQYF

J gene: TRBJ2-7
V gene: TRBV7-9
clone size: few
D gene: TRBD1
CDR3 DNA: TGTGCCAGCAGCCTACGCGGGACAGGGGTCGAGCAGTACTTC
CDR3 protein: CASSLRGTGVEQYF

J gene: TRBJ2-5
V gene: TRBV9
clone size: -
D gene: TRBD1
CDR3 DNA: TGTGCCAGCAGCGTAGGGGGACAGGGTTTCCAAGAGACCCAGTACTTC
CDR3 protein: CASSVGGQGFQETQYF

J gene: TRBJ2-7
V gene: TRBV6-1
clone size: many
D gene: -
CDR3 DNA: TGTGCCAGCAGGAAATCGGACGCAGCCTACGAGCAGTACTTC
CDR3 protein: CASRKSDAAYEQYF

J gene: TRBJ1-4
V gene: TRBV4-3
clone size: few
D gene: -
CDR3 DNA: TGCGCCAGCAGCCTACTGACAGACACTAATGAAAAACTGTTTTTT
CDR3 protein: CASSLLTDTNEKLFF

J gene: TRBJ2-1
V gene: TRBV7-9
clone size: many
D gene: -
CDR3 DNA: TGTGCCAGCAGCCACATCTGGGGGGGCCTTGGGGTCAATGAGCAGTTCTTC
CDR3 protein: CASSHIWGGLGVNEQFF